The clone carrying this T cell receptor beta chain was counted many times. As yet, its antigen is unknown. The sample originates from a study of T cells after yellow fever vaccination. Study outcomes and limitations: Abundant clonotypes from the bulk population could contaminate FACS-sorted repertoires.

TCRdb reprocessed the 5' RACE reads with MiXCR, giving one entry per CDR3 protein. The table includes some 68,000 distinct CDR3 sequences, about 6% detected once. V gave up 2 bases and J gave up 7 bases, with 14 bases separating them. The CDR3 has 15 amino acids. CDR1 is MNHEY and CDR2 is SVGEGT in the germline V gene. The source of this sequence is a man between 18 and 35 years old who received the YFV17D yellow fever vaccine. This material consisted of CD8+ T cells sorted from PBMCs, taken about 49 days after the first yellow fever vaccination. The chain links TRBV6-2 or TRBV6-3 to TRBJ2-2, with D possibly being TRBD2 (5 bases). In DNA form, the CDR3 reads TGTGCCAGCAGTTACGCCACCCCGGGATACGGGGAGCTGTTTTTT. It specifies CASSYATPGYGELFF.